Listed below are T cell receptor beta chains from one sample, sequenced in a study of OX40 agonist ivuxolimab in advanced cancers. Assay used: immunoSEQ multiplex PCR; TCRdb lists only in-frame clones, some missing. The sample lists some 50,000 clones; about nine tenths were seen once. The material sequenced was CD4+ or CD8+ T cells sorted from blood, taken in a trial of the OX40 agonist ivuxolimab. The receptors stem from an adult with an advanced solid tumor such as melanoma, head and neck, liver or kidney cancer. The CDR3 runs from the conserved cysteine through the conserved F or W. A D gene is named only where the DNA matches it firmly. The size field is filled for only some rows; it gives once, few, many or a size class.

TGTGCCAGTACTCGATCCCAGAACAGGGCCGATTTGAGTGGCTACACCTTC CASTRSQNRADLSGYTF 17 TRBJ1-2 TRBV19 - -
TGTGCCTGGAGTTTTGGAAGTACTGGAAACACCATATATTTT CAWSFGSTGNTIYF 14 TRBJ1-3 TRBV30 - -
TGTGCCAGCAGCCCCGATTACCCGGGACAGGGGCACTACACCTTC CASSPDYPGQGHYTF 15 TRBJ1-2 TRBV5-6 - TRBD1
TGCGCCAGCAGCTTCAACGGGAACAATGAGCAGTTCTTC CASSFNGNNEQFF 13 TRBJ2-1 TRBV5-1 - -
TGTGCCAGCCAGCGGGGCTACCAAGAGACCCAGTACTTC CASQRGYQETQYF 13 TRBJ2-5 TRBV19 - TRBD2
TGTGCCAGTAGTGGGACTAGCGGGAGGAATACGCAGTATTTT CASSGTSGRNTQYF 14 TRBJ2-3 TRBV19 - TRBD2
TGTGCCAGCCGGACAGGAGGGTGGTACGAGCAGTACTTC CASRTGGWYEQYF 13 TRBJ2-7 TRBV6-1 - -
TGTGCCTGGACCCCCGGGACAGGTCGCTACGAGCAGTACTTC CAWTPGTGRYEQYF 14 TRBJ2-7 TRBV30 - TRBD1
TGTGCCAGCAGCCCCGAGCGGCATTTT CASSPERHF 9 TRBJ1-5 TRBV3-1/TRBV3-2 - -
TGTGCCAGCAGTGCTCTAAGAGGCATGAACACTGAAGCTTTCTTT CASSALRGMNTEAFF 15 TRBJ1-1 TRBV2 - -
TGTGCCAGCAGCTTGAAAGGGAATTGGAATCAGCCCCAGCATTTT CASSLKGNWNQPQHF 15 TRBJ1-5 TRBV5-4 - -
TGCAGTGCTATACCTTGGACGGCTTTCTTT CSAIPWTAFF 10 TRBJ1-1 TRBV20-1 - -
TGCGCCAGCAGCCAAGGGTACAGGGAAAGTTGGTACGGCTACACCTTC CASSQGYRESWYGYTF 16 TRBJ1-2 TRBV4-3 - -
TGTGCCAGCAGCTCTATTACGGGACAGAACTCTGGAAACACCATATATTTT CASSSITGQNSGNTIYF 17 TRBJ1-3 TRBV5-4 once TRBD1
TGTGCCACAGCCCGGGGTAGCGGGGGTACCGGGGAGCTGTTTTTT CATARGSGGTGELFF 15 TRBJ2-2 TRBV5-4 once TRBD2
TGTGCCACCGCAGGATCCGTCAGGGCCACCCAATCTGGCTACACCTTC CATAGSVRATQSGYTF 16 TRBJ1-2 TRBV2 - -
TGCGCCAGCAGCTTGAGTGCGGGGGTGAAGGAAAAACTGTTTTTT CASSLSAGVKEKLFF 15 TRBJ1-4 TRBV5-1 - -
TGTGCCAGTAGTATGGGGCAGGGTCGTTCCTACAATGAGCAGTTCTTC CASSMGQGRSYNEQFF 16 TRBJ2-1 TRBV19 - -
TGTGCCAGCAGTTTCGGGACAGAATCCTACGAGCAGTACTTC CASSFGTESYEQYF 14 TRBJ2-7 TRBV28 - TRBD1
TGTGCCAGTAGAAGCGGGGGTAGTAAAGATACGCAGTATTTT CASRSGGSKDTQYF 14 TRBJ2-3 TRBV19 - TRBD2
TGTGCCAGCAGTGAAGTTGAGACCCAGTACTTC CASSEVETQYF 11 TRBJ2-5 TRBV2 - -
TGTGCCAGCAGTCCGACAGGGACAGGGGTAGTGAGAGAGACCCAGTACTTC CASSPTGTGVVRETQYF 17 TRBJ2-5 TRBV28 - TRBD1
TGTGCCATCAGTGAGTCTGGGGGAAGCGTGAACACTGAAGCTTTCTTT CAISESGGSVNTEAFF 16 TRBJ1-1 TRBV10-3 - -
TGTGCCAGCAGCGGACAGGGGGGCTCTCAGCCCCAGCATTTT CASSGQGGSQPQHF 14 TRBJ1-5 TRBV7-2 - TRBD1
TGTGCCAGCAGTTACTCAGGAGTGAACACTGAAGCTTTCTTT CASSYSGVNTEAFF 14 TRBJ1-1 TRBV6-6 - -
TGCGCCAGCAGCCCCCGGGACCTACAAGAGACCCAGTACTTC CASSPRDLQETQYF 14 TRBJ2-5 TRBV5-1 - -
TGCGCCAGCAGCTTGGCCACAGGCGGGGCCTCCTACAATGAGCAGTTCTTC CASSLATGGASYNEQFF 17 TRBJ2-1 TRBV5-1 - -
TGCAGCGTTGCAGGGGACGGGAATCAGCCCCAGCATTTT CSVAGDGNQPQHF 13 TRBJ1-5 TRBV29-1 - -
TGTGCCAGCAGTGCTCTTTATAGCAATCAGCCCCAGCATTTT CASSALYSNQPQHF 14 TRBJ1-5 TRBV27 - -
TGTGCCAGCAGCTTAGGAGGAGTCTCCTACGAGCAGTACTTC CASSLGGVSYEQYF 14 TRBJ2-7 TRBV7-7 - -
TGTGCCTACCCACTAGGGGGAGAGACCCAGTACTTC CAYPLGGETQYF 12 TRBJ2-5 TRBV30 - -
TGTGCCAGCAGCCGACGGACAGACCCAACTAATGAAAAACTGTTTTTT CASSRRTDPTNEKLFF 16 TRBJ1-4 TRBV7-9 - -
TGTGCCAGCAGTTCGGACAGGGTGAGGGTGTATTATGGCTACACCTTC CASSSDRVRVYYGYTF 16 TRBJ1-2 TRBV28 - TRBD1
TGTGCCAGCAGCCAAGTGTACCGCTCTGGAAACACCATATATTTT CASSQVYRSGNTIYF 15 TRBJ1-3 TRBV14 - -
TGTGCCAGCAGTTGGAGGACCATATTACGGGACCCAAGGGGGGGAGGCTACACCTTC CASSWRTILRDPRGGGYTF 19 TRBJ1-2 TRBV27 - -
TGTGCCAGCAGCGCGGACAGGGTGGGCTACACCTTC CASSADRVGYTF 12 TRBJ1-2 TRBV7-2 - TRBD1
TGCAGCGTTGTAAGACTAGCGGGATATGAGCAGTTCTTC CSVVRLAGYEQFF 13 TRBJ2-1 TRBV29-1 once TRBD2
TGTGCCAGCAGTTACTCGCGGGGGCGAGGTGGAAACACCATATATTTT CASSYSRGRGGNTIYF 16 TRBJ1-3 TRBV6-6 - -
TGTGCCAGCAGCTTTGGCAGCTTAAGCTCCTACAATGAGCAGTTCTTC CASSFGSLSSYNEQFF 16 TRBJ2-1 TRBV5-4 - -
TGTGCCAGCAGCCCCGGATCGAACACCATATATTTT CASSPGSNTIYF 12 TRBJ1-3 TRBV14 - -
TGTGCCTGGAGGGATAGCGGGATCCGGAATGAGCAGTTCTTC CAWRDSGIRNEQFF 14 TRBJ2-1 TRBV30 - TRBD2
TGCGCCAGCAGCTCGACAGGGTTCGGAAACACCATATATTTT CASSSTGFGNTIYF 14 TRBJ1-3 TRBV5-1 - TRBD1
TGTGCCAGCAGTTCGTTGACAGGGGGGGTCGGCGAGCAGTACTTC CASSSLTGGVGEQYF 15 TRBJ2-7 TRBV27 - TRBD1
TGTGCCAGTAGTGATGGAAAAGTTCGGGGCAATCAGCCCCAGCATTTT CASSDGKVRGNQPQHF 16 TRBJ1-5 TRBV19 - -
TGTGCCAGCATTACCGGACAGGGTGCTGGGGCCAACGTCCTGACTTTC CASITGQGAGANVLTF 16 TRBJ2-6 TRBV2 - TRBD1
TGCAGCGTTGAAAAGGGGTTGAACACTGAAGCTTTCTTT CSVEKGLNTEAFF 13 TRBJ1-1 TRBV29-1 few -
TGCGCCAGCAGCTCTAATTTACCGGGACAGGGGATCTATGGCTACACCTTC CASSSNLPGQGIYGYTF 17 TRBJ1-2 TRBV5-1 once TRBD1
TGTGCCAGCAACGACAGACATAGCAATCAGCCCCAGCATTTT CASNDRHSNQPQHF 14 TRBJ1-5 TRBV6-6 - -
TGTGCCAGCAGCTTGGTCGGGGAGGGGACTGAAGCTTTCTTT CASSLVGEGTEAFF 14 TRBJ1-1 TRBV4-2 - -
TGTGCCAGCAGCTTAGGTGAATCGAATCCCTCTGGAAACACCATATATTTT CASSLGESNPSGNTIYF 17 TRBJ1-3 TRBV7-2 - -
TGTGCCAGCAGCAGGGCCTATTATGGGTTTGGCTACACCTTC CASSRAYYGFGYTF 14 TRBJ1-2 TRBV5-6 - -
TGTGCCAGCAGTTTGACAGAAGAGACCCAGTACTTC CASSLTEETQYF 12 TRBJ2-5 TRBV28 - -
TGTGCCAGCAGCTTAGGTTGGGGAGGGAACACTGAAGCTTTCTTT CASSLGWGGNTEAFF 15 TRBJ1-1 TRBV7-6 - -
TGTGCCAGCAGTGGAAACTATGGCTACACCTTC CASSGNYGYTF 11 TRBJ1-2 TRBV28 - -